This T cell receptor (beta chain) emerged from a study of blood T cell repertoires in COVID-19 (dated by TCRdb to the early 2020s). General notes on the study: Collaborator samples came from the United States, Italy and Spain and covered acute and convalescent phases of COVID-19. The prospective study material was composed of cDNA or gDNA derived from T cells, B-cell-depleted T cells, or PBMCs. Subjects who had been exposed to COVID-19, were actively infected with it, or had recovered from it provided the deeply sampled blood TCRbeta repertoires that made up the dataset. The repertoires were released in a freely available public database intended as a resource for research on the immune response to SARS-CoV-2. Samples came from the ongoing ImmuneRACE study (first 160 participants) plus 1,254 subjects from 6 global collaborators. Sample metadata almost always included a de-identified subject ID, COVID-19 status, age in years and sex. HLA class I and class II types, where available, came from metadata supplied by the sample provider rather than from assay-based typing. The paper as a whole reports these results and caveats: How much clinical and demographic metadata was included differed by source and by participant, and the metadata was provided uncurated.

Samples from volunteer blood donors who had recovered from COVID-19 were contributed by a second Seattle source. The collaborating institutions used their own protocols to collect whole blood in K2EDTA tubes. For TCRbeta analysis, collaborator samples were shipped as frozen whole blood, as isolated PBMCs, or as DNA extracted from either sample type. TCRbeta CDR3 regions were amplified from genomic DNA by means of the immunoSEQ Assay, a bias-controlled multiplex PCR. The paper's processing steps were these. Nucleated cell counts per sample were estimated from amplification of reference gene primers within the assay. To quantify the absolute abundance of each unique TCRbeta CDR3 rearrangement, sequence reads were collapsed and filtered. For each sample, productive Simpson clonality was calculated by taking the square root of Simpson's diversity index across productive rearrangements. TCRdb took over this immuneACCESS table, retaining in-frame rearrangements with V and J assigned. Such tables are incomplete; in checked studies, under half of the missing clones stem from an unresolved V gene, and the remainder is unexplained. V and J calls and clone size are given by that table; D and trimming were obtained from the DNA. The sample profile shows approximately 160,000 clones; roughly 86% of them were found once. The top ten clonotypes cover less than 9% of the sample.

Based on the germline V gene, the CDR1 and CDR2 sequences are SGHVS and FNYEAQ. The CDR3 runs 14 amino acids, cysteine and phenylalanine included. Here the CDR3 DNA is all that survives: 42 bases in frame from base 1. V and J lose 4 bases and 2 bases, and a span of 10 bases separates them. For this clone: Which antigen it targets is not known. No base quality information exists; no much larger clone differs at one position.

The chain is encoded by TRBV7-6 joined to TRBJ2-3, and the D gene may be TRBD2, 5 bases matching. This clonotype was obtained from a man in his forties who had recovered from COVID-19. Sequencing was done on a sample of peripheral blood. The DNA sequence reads TGTGCCAGCAGCTCCTTAGCGCCCACAGATACGCAGTATTTT. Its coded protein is CASSSLAPTDTQYF. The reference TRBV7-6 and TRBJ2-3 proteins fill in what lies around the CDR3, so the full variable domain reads GAGVSQSPRYKVTKRGQDVALRCDPISGHVSLYWYRQALGQGPEFLTYFNYEAQQDKSGLPNDRFSAERPEGSISTLTIQRTEQRDSAMYRCASSSLAPTDTQYFGPGTRLTVL.